This entry is about one TCR beta chain. The specificity of this receptor is unknown. No quality values exist for individual bases; no much larger clone is one base distant. The data belong to a study of T cells in localized non-small cell lung cancer (dated by TCRdb to the early 2020s). The study in broad terms: The study analyzed T cell repertoires of over 200 early-stage NSCLC patients, comparing tumors and uninvolved tumor-adjacent lungs. The cohort comprised around 250 treatment-naïve NSCLC patients with resected, localized lung tumors. A mean age of around 66 years was recorded for the NSCLC patients, of whom around 120 were male and about a hundred were female. What the research found in general, with its limitations: Higher T cell density in blood was associated with longer overall survival, whereas higher clonality in adjacent lung was associated with shorter survival. Because multi-region tumor sequencing was not done, intratumor heterogeneity could not be ruled out. Uninvolved tumor-adjacent lung showed the highest T cell clonality, higher than tumor, which suggests more focused antigenic responses in the adjacent lung. A median of around 50 of the top 100 tumor clones were detected in paired uninvolved adjacent lung, and around 30 of these tumor clones were also found among the top 100 clones of the paired uninvolved adjacent lung. Because the study design was exploratory, TCR variables were selected using unadjusted p-values without false-discovery rate correction.

The immunoSEQ Assay was used to sequence TCR beta CDR3 regions from DNA. The original pipeline was this. T cell density was computed as TCR beta template counts normalized to usable DNA estimated by amplifying housekeeping genes. Richness was estimated using the preseqR package, with extrapolation to 400,000 templates for PBMC samples and to 120,000 templates for tissue samples. Clonality was defined as one minus Pielou's evenness. Differential abundance testing on productive amino-acid clonotypes, with a minimum total count of 5 and an alpha of 0.1, was used to identify tissue-enriched TCRs. The Jaccard Index and the Morisita Overlap Index were used to measure how much the repertoires overlapped between compartments. GLIPH grouped TCR beta CDR3s together with public tetramer-defined viral CDR3s, and a viral motif had to include at least three viral sequences and also show V-gene enrichment. TCRdb took over this immuneACCESS table, retaining in-frame rearrangements with V and J assigned. Such tables are incomplete; in checked studies, under half of the missing clones stem from an unresolved V gene, and the remainder is unexplained. V and J calls and clone size are given by that table; D and trimming were obtained from the DNA. The sample includes 41,000 or so clones, with roughly 90% observed a single time. The ten biggest clones cover roughly 2.5% of the sample.

The CDR3, cysteine through phenylalanine, is 14 amino acids long. CDR3 DNA is the only sequence kept; it has 42 bases, read in frame from the first base. Based on the germline V gene (reference sequence), the CDR1 and CDR2 sequences are LNHNV and YYDKDF. Clipping removes 6 bases from V and 5 bases from J, with 7 as the unmatched junction base count. At diagnosis, peripheral blood, uninvolved tumor-adjacent lung and tumor were collected and stored as a combination of fresh-frozen and FFPE material. For TCR repertoire profiling, blood samples were analyzed in the form of peripheral blood mononuclear cells.

Recombination joined TRBV15 with TRBJ1-5, and 7 bases in between align with TRBD1. The receptor was derived from a female donor aged 60 or older with stage I squamous cell lung carcinoma. The material sequenced was peripheral blood, taken before any cancer treatment. Here is the DNA: TGTGCCACCAGTTATCGACAGGGTGATCAGCCCCAGCATTTT. Its product reads: CATSYRQGDQPQHF.